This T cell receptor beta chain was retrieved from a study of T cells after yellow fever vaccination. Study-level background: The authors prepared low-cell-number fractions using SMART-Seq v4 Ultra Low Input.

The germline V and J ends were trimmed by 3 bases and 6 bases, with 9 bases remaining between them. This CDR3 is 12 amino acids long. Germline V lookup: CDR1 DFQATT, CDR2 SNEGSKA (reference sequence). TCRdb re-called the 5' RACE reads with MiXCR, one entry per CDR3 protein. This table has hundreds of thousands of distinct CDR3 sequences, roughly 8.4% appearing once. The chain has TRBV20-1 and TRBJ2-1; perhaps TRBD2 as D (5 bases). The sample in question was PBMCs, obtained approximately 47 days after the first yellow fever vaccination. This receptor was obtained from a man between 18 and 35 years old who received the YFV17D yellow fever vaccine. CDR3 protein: CSASLRGNEQFF. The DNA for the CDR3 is TGCAGTGCTAGTCTTCGGGGCAATGAGCAGTTCTTC.